Listed here is a single T cell receptor beta chain. Time point meaning: peripheral blood 6 weeks after treatment start. Locally advanced or metastatic urothelial carcinoma affected the patients. Spiking each PCR with synthetic TCR analog templates was performed. Here immunoSEQ multiplex PCR was the method, and the copy in TCRdb shows in-frame clones only, minus some. The sample contains some 120,000 clones, roughly 89% of which appear only once. The CDR3 is 16 residues long. Germline V gene data show CDR1 as MNHEY and CDR2 as SVGAGI. V was pared by 4 bases and J by 7 bases, with 8 bases of the junction left unmatched. These data belong to a study of PD-L1 blockade in urothelial cancer. About the study: Chemotherapy regimens numbering 0 to 3 had been given to patients.

This TCR derives from a man aged 60-69 years with urothelial cancer. The chain joins TRBV6-5 to TRBJ1-4; 11 bases match TRBD1. Sequences were derived from PBMCs, sampled around atezolizumab (anti-PD-L1) treatment. CDR3 protein: CASSSPRTGGLEKLFF. CDR3 coding DNA: TGTGCCAGCAGTTCCCCCCGGACAGGGGGCCTTGAAAAACTGTTTTTT.